This T cell receptor (beta chain) was sequenced for a study of shared clonotypes between healthy human individuals. Study observations and caveats: Among donors, the sharing of clonotypes was expected to be influenced by sequencing depth.

The V and J ends lost 4 bases and 2 bases respectively, with 11 bases between them. This CDR3 spans 14 amino acids. CDR1 SGHRS and CDR2 YFSETQ come from the germline V gene. Template for every sorted-subset replicate PCR totaled around 210 ng DNA, approximately 30,000 T cell genomes. Repertoires were generated with immunoSEQ multiplex PCR, while TCRdb's copy carries only in-frame clones and drops some. The sample holds 2 million to 3 million clones, 90% to 95% seen once. Turning to this clone: Its target is not known.

What was sequenced was naive CD4+ T cells from PBMCs. Subset defined: CD45RA+ positively selected. The sequence was collected from a man aged 18 to 30 in good health. Some clones in this sample may be carry-over from other donors' samples. V gene TRBV5-1 combines with J gene TRBJ2-3, with D perhaps given as TRBD1 or TRBD2 (5 bases each). CDR3 residues: CASSGGPLTDTQYF. CDR3 DNA: TGCGCCAGCAGCGGGGGACCGCTCACAGATACGCAGTATTTT.